This T cell receptor beta chain was identified during a study of T cells in Graves' hyperthyroidism and ophthalmopathy. Study summary: Pretreatment peripheral blood was obtained at initial diagnosis.

RNA transcripts yielded amplified TCR beta CDR3 regions. Using the HTBI primer set, a first-round RT-PCR was run on the TCR CDR3. Via MiXCR, TCRdb re-called the multiplex PCR reads, giving one row per CDR3 protein. Of approximately 400,000 distinct CDR3 sequences listed, about a sixth are singletons. Germline CDR1 reads SGHTA; CDR2 reads FQGNSA. Trimming took off 5 bases at V and 7 bases at J, with 12 bases between the two ends. This CDR3 is built from 13 residues. In this sample, this clonotype turned up many times. Source material: blood. This TCR derives from a woman between 18 and 29 years old with Graves' hyperthyroidism. The chain recombines TRBV7-2 with TRBJ2-1, with D maybe TRBD1 (5 bases). The CDR3 DNA sequence: TGTGCCAGCAGCCCACAGACAGAGAATGAGCAGTTCTTC. It yields the protein CASSPQTENEQFF. Full variable domain (outside the CDR3, taken from reference TRBV7-2 and TRBJ2-1): GAGVSQSPSNKVTEKGKDVELRCDPISGHTALYWYRQSLGQGLEFLIYFQGNSAPDKSGLPSDRFSAERTGGSVSTLTIQRTQQEDSAVYLCASSPQTENEQFFGPGTRLTVL.